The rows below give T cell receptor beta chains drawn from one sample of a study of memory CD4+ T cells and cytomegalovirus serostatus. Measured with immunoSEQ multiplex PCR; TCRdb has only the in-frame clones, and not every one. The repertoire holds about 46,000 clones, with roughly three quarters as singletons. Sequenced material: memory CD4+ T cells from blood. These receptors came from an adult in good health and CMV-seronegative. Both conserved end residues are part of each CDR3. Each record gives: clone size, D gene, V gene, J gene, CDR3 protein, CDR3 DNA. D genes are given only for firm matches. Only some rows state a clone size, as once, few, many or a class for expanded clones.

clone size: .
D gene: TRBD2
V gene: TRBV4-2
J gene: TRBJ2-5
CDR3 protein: CASSPTSGGPNGFQETQYF
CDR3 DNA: TGTGCCAGCAGCCCGACTAGCGGGGGGCCCAATGGGTTCCAAGAGACCCAGTACTTC

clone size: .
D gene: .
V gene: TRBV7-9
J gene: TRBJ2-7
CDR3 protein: CASSPGTPSSYEQYF
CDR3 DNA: TGTGCCAGCAGTCCCGGGACCCCAAGCTCCTACGAGCAGTACTTC

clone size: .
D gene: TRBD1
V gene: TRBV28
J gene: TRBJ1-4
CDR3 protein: CASSSTRDRGDEKLFF
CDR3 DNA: TGTGCCAGCAGCTCCACTCGGGACAGGGGCGACGAAAAACTGTTTTTT

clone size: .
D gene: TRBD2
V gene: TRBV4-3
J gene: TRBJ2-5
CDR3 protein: CASSLGGVQETQYF
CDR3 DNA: TGCGCCAGCAGCCTCGGGGGGGTGCAAGAGACCCAGTACTTC

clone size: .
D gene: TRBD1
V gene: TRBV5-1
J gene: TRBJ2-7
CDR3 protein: CASSLGTGGIHEQYF
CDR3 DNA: TGCGCCAGCAGCTTGGGCACAGGGGGCATCCACGAGCAGTACTTC

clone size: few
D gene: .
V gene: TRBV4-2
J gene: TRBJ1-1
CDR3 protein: CASSPLSEEEAFF
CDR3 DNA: TGTGCCAGCAGCCCGCTGAGCGAGGAGGAAGCTTTCTTT

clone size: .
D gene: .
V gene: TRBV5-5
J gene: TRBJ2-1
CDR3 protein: CASSSTMGAYNEQFF
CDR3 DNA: TGTGCCAGCAGCTCAACTATGGGCGCCTACAATGAGCAGTTCTTC

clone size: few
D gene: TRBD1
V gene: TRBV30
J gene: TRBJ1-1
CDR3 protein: CAWTRQGNTEAFF
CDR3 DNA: TGTGCCTGGACCCGACAGGGGAACACTGAAGCTTTCTTT

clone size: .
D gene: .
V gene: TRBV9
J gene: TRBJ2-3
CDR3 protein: CASSVSYTPTDTQYF
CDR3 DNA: TGTGCCAGCAGCGTATCTTATACCCCCACAGATACGCAGTATTTT

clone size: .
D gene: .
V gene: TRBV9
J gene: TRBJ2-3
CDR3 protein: CASSLAPPPDTQYF
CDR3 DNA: TGTGCCAGCAGCCTCGCCCCCCCACCAGATACGCAGTATTTT

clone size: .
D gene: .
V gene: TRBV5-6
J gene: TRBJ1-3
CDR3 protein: CASSLPSGNTIYF
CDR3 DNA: TGTGCCAGCAGCCTTCCCTCTGGAAACACCATATATTTT

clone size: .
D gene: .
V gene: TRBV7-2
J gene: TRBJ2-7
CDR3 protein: CASSWTMGYEQYF
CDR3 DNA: TGTGCCAGCAGCTGGACCATGGGCTACGAGCAGTACTTC

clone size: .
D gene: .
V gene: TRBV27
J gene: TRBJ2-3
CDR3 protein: CASSFSRADTQYF
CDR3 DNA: TGTGCCAGCAGTTTTTCGAGGGCAGATACGCAGTATTTT

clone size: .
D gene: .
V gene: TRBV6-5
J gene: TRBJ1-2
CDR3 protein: CASSYRANEGDYGYTF
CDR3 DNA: TGTGCCAGCAGTTACAGAGCCAACGAGGGGGACTATGGCTACACCTTC

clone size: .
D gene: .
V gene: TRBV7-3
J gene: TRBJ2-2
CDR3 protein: CASSFVGGNTGELFF
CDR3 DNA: TGTGCCAGCAGCTTTGTCGGGGGGAACACCGGGGAGCTGTTTTTT

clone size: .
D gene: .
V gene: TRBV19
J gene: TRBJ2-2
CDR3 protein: CAGGGRGTGELFF
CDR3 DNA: TGTGCCGGGGGGGGCCGGGGCACCGGGGAGCTGTTTTTT

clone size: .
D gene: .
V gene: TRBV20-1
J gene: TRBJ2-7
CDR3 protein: CSAALVREQYF
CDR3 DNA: TGCAGTGCTGCCCTAGTTCGCGAGCAGTACTTC

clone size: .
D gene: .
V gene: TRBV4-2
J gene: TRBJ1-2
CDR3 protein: CASSQDRGGAYGYTF
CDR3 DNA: TGTGCCAGCAGCCAAGATCGAGGGGGGGCCTATGGCTACACCTTC

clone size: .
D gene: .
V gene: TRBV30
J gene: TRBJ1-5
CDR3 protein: CAWSPGTQNQPQHF
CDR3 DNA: TGTGCCTGGAGTCCCGGGACCCAAAATCAGCCCCAGCATTTT

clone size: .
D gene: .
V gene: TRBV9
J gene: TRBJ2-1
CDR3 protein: CASSATESSYNEQFF
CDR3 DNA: TGTGCCAGCAGCGCGACAGAAAGCTCCTACAATGAGCAGTTCTTC

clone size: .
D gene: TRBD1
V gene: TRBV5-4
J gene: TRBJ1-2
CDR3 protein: CASNLGGGTGSTYGYTF
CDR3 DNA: TGTGCCAGCAACCTCGGGGGAGGGACAGGGAGCACCTATGGCTACACCTTC

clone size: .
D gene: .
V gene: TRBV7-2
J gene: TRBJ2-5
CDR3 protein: CASSLALRGRETQYF
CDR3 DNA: TGTGCCAGCAGCTTAGCCCTTCGAGGGCGAGAGACCCAGTACTTC

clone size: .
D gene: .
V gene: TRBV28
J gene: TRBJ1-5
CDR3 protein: CASSLDSRRPQHF
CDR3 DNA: TGTGCCAGCAGCCTGGACAGCCGGAGGCCCCAGCATTTT

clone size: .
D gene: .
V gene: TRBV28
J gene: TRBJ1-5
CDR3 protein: CASRTNKGGNQPQHF
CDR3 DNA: TGTGCCAGCAGAACGAATAAAGGAGGTAATCAGCCCCAGCATTTT

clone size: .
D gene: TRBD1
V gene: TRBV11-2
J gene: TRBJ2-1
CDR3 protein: CASSSLGTGTAYNEQFF
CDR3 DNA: TGTGCCAGCAGCTCTCTTGGGACAGGCACGGCCTACAATGAGCAGTTCTTC